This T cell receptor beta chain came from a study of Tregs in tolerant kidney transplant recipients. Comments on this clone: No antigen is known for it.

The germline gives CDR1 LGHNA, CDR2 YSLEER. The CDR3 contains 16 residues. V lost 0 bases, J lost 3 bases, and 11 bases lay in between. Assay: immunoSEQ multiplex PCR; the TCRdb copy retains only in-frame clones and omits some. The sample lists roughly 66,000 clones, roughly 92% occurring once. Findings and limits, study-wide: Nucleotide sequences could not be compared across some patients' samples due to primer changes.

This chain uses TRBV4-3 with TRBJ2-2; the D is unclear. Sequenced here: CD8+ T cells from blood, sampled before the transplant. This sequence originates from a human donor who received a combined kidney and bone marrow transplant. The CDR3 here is CASSQESPYDTGELFF. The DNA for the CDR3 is TGCGCCAGCAGCCAAGAGTCCCCGTATGACACCGGGGAGCTGTTTTTT.